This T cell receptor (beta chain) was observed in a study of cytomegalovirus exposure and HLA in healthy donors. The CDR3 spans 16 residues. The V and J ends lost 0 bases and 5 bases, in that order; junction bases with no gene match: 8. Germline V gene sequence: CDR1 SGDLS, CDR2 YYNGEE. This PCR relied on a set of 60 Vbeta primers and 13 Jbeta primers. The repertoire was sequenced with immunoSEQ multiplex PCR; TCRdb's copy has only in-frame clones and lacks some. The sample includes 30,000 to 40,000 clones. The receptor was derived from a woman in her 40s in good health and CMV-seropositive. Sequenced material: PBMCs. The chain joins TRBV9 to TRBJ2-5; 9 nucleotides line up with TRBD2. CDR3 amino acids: CASSVVSSGSGETQYF. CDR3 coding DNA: TGTGCCAGCAGCGTAGTGAGTAGCGGGAGCGGTGAGACCCAGTACTTC. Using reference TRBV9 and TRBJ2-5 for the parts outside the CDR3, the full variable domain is DSGVTQTPKHLITATGQRVTLRCSPRSGDLSVYWYQQSLDQGLQFLIQYYNGEERAKGNILERFSAQQFPDLHSELNLSSLELGDSALYFCASSVVSSGSGETQYFGPGTRLLVL.